The 9 T cell receptor beta chains given below trace back to one sample, sequenced in a study of OX40 agonist ivuxolimab in advanced cancers. Clones were read by immunoSEQ multiplex PCR, and TCRdb kept only the in-frame ones, dropping some. Of 70,000 to 80,000 clones in the sample, 70% to 90% were seen once. Specimen: CD4+ or CD8+ T cells sorted from blood, collected in a trial of the OX40 agonist ivuxolimab. These receptors were collected from an adult with an advanced solid tumor such as melanoma, head and neck, liver or kidney cancer.

The chain links TRBV29-1 to TRBJ2-7; D gene unclear. The CDR3 runs to 13 residues. Germline V gives CDR1 SQVTM, CDR2 ANQGSEA. Trimming took off 2 bases at V and 3 bases at J, with 11 bases between the two ends. The CDR3 bases are TGCAGCGTTGAACTCCGGGCCAGCTACGAGCAGTACTTC. Its protein product is CSVELRASYEQYF.

V usage is TRBV6-6 and J usage is TRBJ2-5; 9 positions match TRBD2. V dropped 5 bases and J dropped 4; count of bases not matched to a gene: 8. This CDR3 contains 15 residues. The V gene's germline CDR1 is MNHNY and CDR2 SVGAGI (reference sequence). The CDR3 sequence: CASSHVAGGTETQYF. The CDR3 DNA follows: TGTGCCAGCAGTCACGTCGCGGGAGGGACAGAGACCCAGTACTTC.

CDR3 bases: TGTGCCAGCAGCTTATTAGGCGACTCTAGCACAGATACGCAGTATTTT. Encoded protein: CASSLLGDSSTDTQYF. The chain has TRBV7-2 and TRBJ2-3; D ambiguous. The CDR3 runs to 16 residues. Germline V gene lookup returns CDR1 SGHTA and CDR2 FQGNSA. Trimming left V 2 bases short and J 0 bases short, with 12 bases between.

A remark on this clone: The sample holds other DNA sequences that translate to the same CDR3. J is TRBJ2-5 and V is TRBV19; TRBD1 aligns across 7 bases. From germline, CDR1 is LNHDA and CDR2 SQIVND (reference sequence). This CDR3 comprises 13 residues. Losses at the gene ends were 5 bases for V and 2 bases for J; bases not matched to a gene: 2. This CDR3 is CASSYRGQETQYF. CDR3 DNA: TGTGCCAGTAGTTACAGGGGACAAGAGACCCAGTACTTC.

The J gene is TRBJ2-1, the V gene TRBV18; D is possibly TRBD2 (5 bases). The CDR3 is 15 residues long. Between the trimmed V and J ends, which lost 1 base and 1 base, there was a span of 8 bases. Looked up from germline, CDR1 is KGHSH and CDR2 is LQKENI. The CDR3 loop is CASSPLARSYNEQFF. As DNA, the CDR3 is TGTGCCAGCTCACCACTAGCGCGGTCCTACAATGAGCAGTTCTTC. The whole variable domain, remainder taken from reference TRBV18 and TRBJ2-1, is NAGVMQNPRHLVRRRGQEARLRCSPMKGHSHVYWYRQLPEEGLKFMVYLQKENIIDESGMPKERFSAEFPKEGPSILRIQQVVRGDSAAYFCASSPLARSYNEQFFGPGTRLTVL.

V and J are TRBV19 and TRBJ2-7; D is possibly TRBD1 (6 bases). CDR1 LNHDA and CDR2 SQIVND come from the germline V gene (reference sequence). V lost 5 bases and J 0 bases, leaving 11 bases between the germline ends. The CDR3 extends over 14 amino acids. CDR3 in DNA: TGTGCCAGTAGTCTAAGGACAGCCTCCTACGAGCAGTACTTC. Protein: CASSLRTASYEQYF.

In its sample, this clone was seen a few times. The V call is TRBV4-2, the J call TRBJ2-1; 7 bases map to TRBD2. The CDR3 has 16 residues. The J segment lost 3 bases and the V segment lost 4 bases, leaving 9 bases of the junction unmatched. Per the germline V gene, CDR1 is LGHNA and CDR2 is YNFKEQ. The CDR3 protein is CASSPRRLAVYNEQFF. The CDR3 nucleotides read TGTGCCAGCAGCCCCCGGCGTCTAGCGGTCTACAATGAGCAGTTCTTC.

This clone occurred once. This chain links TRBV6-1 with TRBJ2-7; D is undetermined. The CDR3 contains 12 residues. Germline V lookup: CDR1 MNHNS, CDR2 SASEGT. V was pared by 6 bases and J by 9 bases, with 15 bases between. The CDR3 loop reads CASSKVSERQYF. CDR3 in DNA: TGTGCCAGCAGCAAGGTGTCAGAACGGCAGTACTTC.

CDR3 loop: CASSSATSGRLYEQFF. DNA for the CDR3: TGTGCCAGCAGTTCCGCCACTAGCGGGAGGTTATATGAGCAGTTCTTC. This chain joins TRBV28 and TRBJ2-1; 12 bases align to TRBD2. Trimming removed 4 bases from V and 8 bases from J; junction bases left unmatched: 9. The CDR3 covers 16 residues. The germline V gene encodes CDR1 MDHEN and CDR2 SYDVKM.